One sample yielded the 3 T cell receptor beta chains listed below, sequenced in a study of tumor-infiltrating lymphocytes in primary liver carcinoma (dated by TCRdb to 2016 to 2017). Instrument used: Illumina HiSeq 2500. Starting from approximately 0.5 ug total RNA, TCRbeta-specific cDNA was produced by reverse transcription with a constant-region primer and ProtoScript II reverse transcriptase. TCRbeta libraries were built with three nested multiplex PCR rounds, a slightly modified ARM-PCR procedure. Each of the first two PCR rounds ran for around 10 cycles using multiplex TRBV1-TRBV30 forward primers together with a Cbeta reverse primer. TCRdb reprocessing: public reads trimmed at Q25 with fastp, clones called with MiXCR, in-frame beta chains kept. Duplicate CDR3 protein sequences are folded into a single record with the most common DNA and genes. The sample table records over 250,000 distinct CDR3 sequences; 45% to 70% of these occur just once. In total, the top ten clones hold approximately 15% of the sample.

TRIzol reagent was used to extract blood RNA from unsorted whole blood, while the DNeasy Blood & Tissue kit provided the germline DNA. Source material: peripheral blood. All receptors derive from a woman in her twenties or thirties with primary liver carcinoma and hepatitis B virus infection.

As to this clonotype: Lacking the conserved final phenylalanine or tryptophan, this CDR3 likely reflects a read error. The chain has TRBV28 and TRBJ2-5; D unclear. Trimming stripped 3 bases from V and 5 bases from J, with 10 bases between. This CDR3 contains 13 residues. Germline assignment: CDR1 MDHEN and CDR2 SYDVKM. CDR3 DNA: TGTGCCAGCAGTTTGTACTGGGGTGAGACCCAGTACCTC. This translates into CASSLYWGETQYL.

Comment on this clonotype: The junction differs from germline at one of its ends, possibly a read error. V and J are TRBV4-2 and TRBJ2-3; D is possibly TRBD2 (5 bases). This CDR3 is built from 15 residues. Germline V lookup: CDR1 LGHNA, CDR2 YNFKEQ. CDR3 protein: CASSQVWASTDTHYF. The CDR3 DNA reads TGTGCCAGCAGCCAAGTTTGGGCTAGCACAGATACGCACTATTTT.

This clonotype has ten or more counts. In nucleotides, the CDR3 is TGTGCCATCAGTGAGTCGTTGGAGGATGTGACCCAGTACTTC. This sequence encodes CAISESLEDVTQYF. This chain connects TRBV10-3 to TRBJ2-5, with D possibly being TRBD2 (5 bases). The CDR3 has 14 residues. Trimming took 0 bases from V and 7 from J, leaving 12 bases between them. Germline CDR1 ENHRY, CDR2 SYGVKD.